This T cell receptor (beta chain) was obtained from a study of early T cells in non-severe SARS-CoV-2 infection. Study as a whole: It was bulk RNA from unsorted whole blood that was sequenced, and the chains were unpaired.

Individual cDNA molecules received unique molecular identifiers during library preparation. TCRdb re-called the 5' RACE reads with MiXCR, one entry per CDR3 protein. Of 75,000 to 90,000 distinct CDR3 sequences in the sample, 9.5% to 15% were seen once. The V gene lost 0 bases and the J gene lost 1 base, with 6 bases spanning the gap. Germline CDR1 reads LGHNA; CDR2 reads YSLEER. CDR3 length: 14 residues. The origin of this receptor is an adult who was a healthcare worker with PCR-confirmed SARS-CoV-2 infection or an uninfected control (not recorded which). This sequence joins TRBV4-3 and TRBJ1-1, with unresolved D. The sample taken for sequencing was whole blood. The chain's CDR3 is CASSQDHGNTEAFF. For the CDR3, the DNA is TGCGCCAGCAGCCAAGATCACGGGAACACTGAAGCTTTCTTT.